This T cell receptor (beta chain) was sequenced during a study of T cells after yellow fever vaccination. One entry per CDR3 protein, called by TCRdb with MiXCR from the 5' RACE reads. The sample yields 100,000 to 150,000 distinct CDR3 sequences, around 7.4% seen once. The V end was cut by 0 bases, the J end by 0 bases, with 9 bases between. Germline-derived CDR1 and CDR2 are SGHAT and FQNNGV. This CDR3 has 15 residues. Study results and limitations: The appearance of a small share of clonotypes in both CD4 and CD8 compartments was observed. A large majority of primary-vaccination clones showed up again after the booster (roughly 95% CD4, around 90% CD8). High-abundance clonotypes from the bulk population could contaminate FACS-sorted repertoires.

At least ten counts were recorded for this clonotype. The antigen is unknown. The sample was CD4+ T cells sorted from PBMCs, taken less than 11 days after the first yellow fever vaccination. This receptor was taken from a man between 18 and 35 years old who received the YFV17D yellow fever vaccine. The rearrangement uses TRBV11-2 and TRBJ2-7; tentatively, D is TRBD2 (6 bases). The CDR3 coding sequence is TGTGCCAGCAGCTTAGAACTAGCCTACTCCTACGAGCAGTACTTC. This gives the protein CASSLELAYSYEQYF. The entire variable domain, with the rest obtained from reference TRBV11-2 and TRBJ2-7, is as follows: EAGVAQSPRYKIIEKRQSVAFWCNPISGHATLYWYQQILGQGPKLLIQFQNNGVVDDSQLPKDRFSAERLKGVDSTLKIQPAKLEDSAVYLCASSLELAYSYEQYFGPGTRLTVT.